The 18 T cell receptor beta chains in this list originate from one sample, sequenced in a study of shared clonotypes between healthy human individuals (TCRdb year 2020). Libraries were made using the immunoSEQ multiplex PCR assay. As stored in TCRdb, this immuneACCESS dataset retains in-frame rearrangements with V and J assigned. A fraction of the clones does not appear; measured against another copy, unresolved V genes explain less than half of the discrepancy, and the remainder lacks a known reason. The sample yields around 700,000 clones; around 73% were counted once. The biggest ten clones account for around 2% of the sample. Sequencing was done on a sample of memory CD4+ T cells sorted from blood. The sample's cell subset or site label is to be understood as: CD45RA-negative fraction. The receptors originated from a woman aged 25 to 45 in good health.

V and J are TRBV27 and TRBJ2-1; 11 bases agree with TRBD2. After removal of 6 bases from V and 2 bases from J, the junction contained 3 bases not matched to a gene. There are 15 residues in the CDR3. Per the germline V gene, CDR1 is MNHEY and CDR2 is SMNVEV (reference sequence). As DNA, the CDR3 is TGTGCCAGCAGAAAACTAGCGGGAGCCTACAATGAGCAGTTCTTC. This codes for CASRKLAGAYNEQFF.

This clone has ten or more counts. V is TRBV7-2 and J is TRBJ2-5, with 8 bases that match TRBD2. The CDR3 sequence is 15 residues long. V gave up 1 base and J gave up 4 bases; unmatched junction bases: 5. The germline gives CDR1 SGHTA, CDR2 FQGNSA. CDR3 sequence reads: CASSLVSGGAETQYF. CDR3 DNA: TGTGCCAGCAGCTTAGTTTCGGGAGGGGCAGAGACCCAGTACTTC.

This chain connects TRBV5-8 to TRBJ2-7; 11 bases agree with TRBD1. Germline lookup yields CDR1 SGHTS and CDR2 YDEGEE. The CDR3 covers 15 residues. V was clipped by 4 bases and J by 4 bases; unmatched bases: 7. In nucleotides, the CDR3 is TGTGCCAGCAGCCCCATGTGGGACAGGGGGTACGAGCAGTACTTC. It encodes CASSPMWDRGYEQYF.

The V call is TRBV5-6, the J call TRBJ1-1; D is unresolved. V was trimmed by 4 bases and J by 2 bases, leaving 12 bases between them. The CDR3 sequence is 14 residues long. The germline V gene has CDR1 SGHDT and CDR2 YYEEEE. Here the CDR3 DNA reads TGTGCCAGCAGCCTTGCGGCAGCCAACACTGAAGCTTTCTTT. This sequence encodes CASSLAAANTEAFF.

The chain combines TRBV2 with TRBJ2-7; TRBD2 agrees at 7 bases. The V gene end was trimmed by 7 bases and the J gene end by 0 bases; junction bases not matched to a gene: 9. The CDR3 runs to 15 residues. Germline V gene lookup returns CDR1 SNHLY and CDR2 FYNNEI. This chain's CDR3 is CASKGQRDSSYEQYF. The CDR3 nucleotides read TGTGCCAGCAAGGGGCAGCGGGATAGCTCCTACGAGCAGTACTTC.

This chain joins TRBV28 and TRBJ2-1; TRBD2 agrees at 9 bases. V shed 2 bases, J shed 3 bases, and the junction held 5 bases outside the gene matches. CDR1 is MDHEN and CDR2 is SYDVKM in the germline V gene. The CDR3 length is 16 residues. As DNA, the CDR3 is TGTGCCAGCAGTTTACAGACTAGCGGAGTCTACAATGAGCAGTTCTTC. This sequence encodes CASSLQTSGVYNEQFF.

V is TRBV6-5 and J is TRBJ2-3; 9 positions match TRBD1. Germline V gene data show CDR1 as MNHEY and CDR2 as SVGAGI. The CDR3 covers 15 residues. The trim removed 5 bases at V and 4 bases at J, leaving 7 bases unmatched. The chain's CDR3 is CASSPGDRAPDTQYF. The CDR3 nucleotides read TGTGCCAGCAGTCCCGGGGACAGGGCACCAGATACGCAGTATTTT.

The rearrangement links TRBV4-2 to TRBJ1-5; D gene unclear. Germline-derived CDR1 and CDR2 are LGHNA and YNFKEQ. The CDR3 sequence is 16 residues long. V was cut by 0 bases and J by 1 base, with 10 bases left in between. CDR3 sequence reads: CASSQDKGGSNQPQHF. The CDR3 region has the DNA TGTGCCAGCAGCCAAGATAAGGGTGGGAGCAATCAGCCCCAGCATTTT.

This chain uses TRBV5-1 with TRBJ1-1; 8 bases are shared with TRBD1. The V gene's germline CDR1 is SGHRS and CDR2 YFSETQ. The CDR3 spans 15 residues. V lost 0 bases to trimming and J lost 10 bases; unmatched junction nucleotides: 11. CDR3 amino acids: CASSLEAGTGWRAFF. The CDR3 bases are TGCGCCAGCAGCTTGGAAGCAGGGACAGGTTGGAGAGCTTTCTTT.

The chain uses TRBV28 and TRBJ1-5; 10 bases are a match to TRBD1. Germline V gene data show CDR1 as MDHEN and CDR2 as SYDVKM. CDR3 size: 17 residues. After removal of 5 bases from V and 2 bases from J, the junction contained 9 bases not matched to a gene. The CDR3: CASSIISGTGGNQPQHF. In DNA form, the CDR3 reads TGTGCCAGCAGTATAATCTCCGGGACAGGGGGCAATCAGCCCCAGCATTTT.

The genes are TRBV9 and TRBJ2-2; 8 bases match TRBD2. The CDR3 has 13 residues. V lost 4 bases to trimming and J lost 8 bases; unmatched junction nucleotides: 4. CDR1 SGDLS and CDR2 YYNGEE come from the germline V gene. The CDR3 here is CASSPRLAGELFF. The CDR3 DNA reads TGTGCCAGCAGCCCGCGACTAGCGGGGGAGCTGTTTTTT.

This chain uses TRBV7-2 with TRBJ2-7, with 12 bases lining up with TRBD2. This CDR3 has 16 amino acids. V gave up 1 base and J gave up 2 bases; unmatched junction bases: 3. Looked up from germline, CDR1 is SGHTA and CDR2 is FQGNSA. CDR3 sequence reads: CASSLGLAGGTYEQYF. CDR3 DNA sequence: TGTGCCAGCAGCTTAGGCCTAGCGGGAGGGACCTACGAGCAGTACTTC. The whole variable domain, remainder taken from reference TRBV7-2 and TRBJ2-7, is GAGVSQSPSNKVTEKGKDVELRCDPISGHTALYWYRQSLGQGLEFLIYFQGNSAPDKSGLPSDRFSAERTGGSVSTLTIQRTQQEDSAVYLCASSLGLAGGTYEQYFGPGTRLTVT.

This rearrangement joins TRBV9 to TRBJ2-1; TRBD2 agrees at 7 bases. The V gene's germline CDR1 is SGDLS and CDR2 YYNGEE. The CDR3 extends over 15 amino acids. The ends lost 1 base at V and 4 bases at J; junction bases unmatched: 5. The chain's CDR3 is CASSVTSGNYNEQFF. CDR3 DNA sequence: TGTGCCAGCAGCGTAACGAGCGGGAATTACAATGAGCAGTTCTTC.

The chain carries TRBV4-2 and TRBJ2-7; perhaps TRBD1 as D (6 bases). V lost 5 bases to trimming and J lost 3 bases, with 8 bases between them. The germline gives CDR1 LGHNA, CDR2 YNFKEQ. The CDR3 contains 12 residues. The CDR3 DNA reads as TGTGCCAGCAGCAAGGACAGCTACGAGCAGTACTTC. This gives the protein CASSKDSYEQYF.

This chain links TRBV6-1 with TRBJ1-3; no clear D gene. Trimming removed 10 bases from V and 0 bases from J, with 10 bases in between. Looked up from germline, CDR1 is MNHNS and CDR2 is SASEGT. The CDR3 totals 13 residues. The CDR3 bases are TGTGCCACGGACTCTAACTCTGGAAACACCATATATTTT. As protein: CATDSNSGNTIYF.

This clone has just one count. The V gene is TRBV30, the J gene TRBJ2-5, with 7 bases lining up with TRBD1. Germline V lookup: CDR1 GTSNPN, CDR2 SVGIG (reference sequence). The CDR3 is 11 residues long. Trimming cost V 5 bases and J 6 bases; bases outside gene matches: 3. The DNA for the CDR3 is TGTGCCTGGGAACAGGGGAAGACCCAGTACTTC. It translates to CAWEQGKTQYF.

J is TRBJ2-7 and V is TRBV27; 10 bases are shared with TRBD1. Germline V gene sequence: CDR1 MNHEY, CDR2 SMNVEV (reference sequence). Trimming took 2 bases from V and 6 from J; bases not matched to a gene: 13. The CDR3 extends over 17 amino acids. The CDR3 loop is CASSLLSPGQGSREQYF. For the CDR3, the DNA is TGTGCCAGCAGTTTACTTTCCCCGGGACAGGGGAGTCGCGAGCAGTACTTC.

The rearrangement joins TRBV4-1 to TRBJ2-2; D could derive from TRBD1 or TRBD2 (5 bases each). CDR1 is MGHRA and CDR2 is YSYEKL in the germline V gene. Trimming removed 8 bases from V and 0 bases from J, with 16 bases in between. The length of the CDR3 is 16 residues. CDR3 sequence (DNA): TGCGCCAGCGAGCCTTCCGGGACGGCGAACACCGGGGAGCTGTTTTTT. Its protein product is CASEPSGTANTGELFF.